Given below is one TCR beta chain in context. The antigen remains unidentified. The source of the sample is a study of shared clonotypes between healthy human individuals. Overall study findings and caveats: Clonotypes shared by all four sorted-subset donors had higher generation probabilities than non-shared clonotypes. Larger estimated richness was generally seen in naive subsets than in memory subsets.

The repertoire was sequenced with immunoSEQ multiplex PCR; TCRdb's copy has only in-frame clones and lacks some. This table holds some 900,000 clones, around three quarters found once. The CDR3 is made up of 12 amino acids. The V gene's germline CDR1 is SNHLY and CDR2 FYNNEI. V was clipped by 4 bases and J by 10 bases; unmatched bases: 6. This TCR came from a man aged 18 to 35 in good health. The V call is TRBV2, the J call TRBJ1-1; TRBD1 agrees at 7 bases. Sequencing used memory CD4+ T cells sorted from blood. The sample's subset: CD45RA-negative fraction. The CDR3 nucleotides are TGTGCCAGCAGTGCTTACGGGACAGTAGCTTTCTTT. It yields the protein CASSAYGTVAFF.